These T cell receptor beta chains were read from a single sample in a study of Ad26.COV2.S vaccination and SARS-CoV-2 variants. Profiling relied on immunoSEQ multiplex PCR, and the TCRdb table lists in-frame clones only, not all of them. In the table there are some 350,000 clones, approximately 84% of which are singletons. The source material was peripheral blood, sampled in a trial of Ad26.COV2.S vaccine versus placebo. The receptors were gathered from a person aged 18-60 years who received the Ad26.COV2.S COVID-19 vaccine or a placebo. Both conserved end residues are part of each CDR3. D genes are given only for firm matches. The listing skips clone size in some rows; elsewhere it reads once, few, many or a size class.

>TRBJ1-1|-|-|TRBV18
CASSPLLSVNTEAFF
TGTGCCAGCTCACCACTTCTCTCCGTGAACACTGAAGCTTTCTTT
>TRBJ2-7|-|TRBD1|TRBV11-2
CASSLQSGTGVGEQYF
TGTGCCAGCAGCTTGCAGTCCGGGACAGGGGTCGGGGAGCAGTACTTC
>TRBJ1-4|-|TRBD1|TRBV5-1
CASSLMGQGATNEKLFF
TGCGCCAGCAGCTTGATGGGACAGGGGGCAACTAATGAAAAACTGTTTTTT
>TRBJ1-5|-|-|TRBV19
CASTAFGGGSNQPQHF
TGTGCCAGTACCGCATTCGGAGGGGGGAGCAATCAGCCCCAGCATTTT
>TRBJ2-7|few|-|TRBV6-5
CASSYSTLSATYEQYF
TGTGCCAGCAGTTACTCGACTCTAAGCGCGACTTACGAGCAGTACTTC
>TRBJ2-5|-|TRBD2|TRBV27
CASRSLAGFSGETQYF
TGTGCCAGCAGATCACTAGCGGGGTTTTCTGGGGAGACCCAGTACTTC
>TRBJ2-6|-|-|TRBV5-5
CASSQKSGANVLTF
TGTGCCAGCAGCCAAAAGTCTGGGGCCAACGTCCTGACTTTC
>TRBJ2-5|few|-|TRBV29-1
CSALLPSETQYF
TGCAGCGCTTTACTACCGAGTGAGACCCAGTACTTC
>TRBJ2-7|-|TRBD2|TRBV7-2
CASSFSGTSIVYEQYF
TGTGCCAGCAGCTTCTCCGGGACTAGCATAGTGTACGAGCAGTACTTC
>TRBJ2-3|-|TRBD2|TRBV7-2
CASSQGTSGGFTDTQYF
TGTGCCAGCAGCCAGGGGACTAGCGGGGGATTCACAGATACGCAGTATTTT
>TRBJ2-1|-|TRBD2|TRBV7-9
CASSFPAGGLSYNEQFF
TGTGCCAGCAGCTTCCCGGCGGGAGGACTCTCCTACAATGAGCAGTTCTTC
>TRBJ2-1|-|TRBD2|TRBV7-2
CASSLRRGGFYNEQFF
TGTGCCAGCAGCTTAAGACGGGGGGGATTCTACAATGAGCAGTTCTTC
>TRBJ2-5|-|TRBD2|TRBV5-4
CAGTRASGATYQETQYF
TGTGCCGGCACCAGGGCTAGCGGGGCAACGTACCAAGAGACCCAGTACTTC
>TRBJ2-2|-|-|TRBV9
CASSPTPGPFTGELFF
TGTGCCAGCAGCCCGACCCCGGGACCCTTCACCGGGGAGCTGTTTTTT
>TRBJ2-7|-|TRBD1|TRBV6-6
CASSRGQGASYEQYF
TGTGCCAGCAGTCGAGGACAGGGGGCATCCTACGAGCAGTACTTC
>TRBJ2-1|-|-|TRBV27
CASSLVGSHNEQFF
TGTGCCAGCAGTTTAGTAGGCAGTCACAATGAGCAGTTCTTC
>TRBJ1-4|-|-|TRBV3-1/TRBV3-2
CASSPKGLNEKLFF
TGTGCCAGCAGCCCCAAGGGTCTGAATGAAAAACTGTTTTTT
>TRBJ2-7|few|-|TRBV10-3
CAISQGTGSYEQYF
TGTGCCATCAGTCAAGGGACGGGGTCCTACGAGCAGTACTTC
>TRBJ2-5|-|TRBD1|TRBV7-7
CASTRDRGLSETQYF
TGTGCTAGCACCCGGGACAGGGGGCTTTCGGAGACCCAGTACTTC
>TRBJ2-7|-|-|TRBV6-2/TRBV6-3
CASSLSYYEQYF
TGTGCCAGCAGTCTCTCCTACTACGAGCAGTACTTC
>TRBJ1-6|few|-|TRBV6-2/TRBV6-3
CASSYESSRSPLHF
TGTGCCAGCAGTTACGAGAGTTCTCGTTCACCCCTCCACTTT
>TRBJ2-3|-|-|TRBV18
CASSPLRGASTDTQYF
TGTGCCAGCTCCCCATTGCGTGGGGCTAGCACAGATACGCAGTATTTT
>TRBJ1-2|-|-|TRBV11-2
CASSLGLSGGGYTF
TGTGCCAGCAGCTTAGGTCTCTCGGGGGGTGGCTACACCTTC
>TRBJ2-3|-|TRBD2|TRBV9
CASSHPGTSGSPDTQYF
TGTGCCAGCTCACATCCCGGGACTAGCGGGAGTCCAGATACGCAGTATTTT